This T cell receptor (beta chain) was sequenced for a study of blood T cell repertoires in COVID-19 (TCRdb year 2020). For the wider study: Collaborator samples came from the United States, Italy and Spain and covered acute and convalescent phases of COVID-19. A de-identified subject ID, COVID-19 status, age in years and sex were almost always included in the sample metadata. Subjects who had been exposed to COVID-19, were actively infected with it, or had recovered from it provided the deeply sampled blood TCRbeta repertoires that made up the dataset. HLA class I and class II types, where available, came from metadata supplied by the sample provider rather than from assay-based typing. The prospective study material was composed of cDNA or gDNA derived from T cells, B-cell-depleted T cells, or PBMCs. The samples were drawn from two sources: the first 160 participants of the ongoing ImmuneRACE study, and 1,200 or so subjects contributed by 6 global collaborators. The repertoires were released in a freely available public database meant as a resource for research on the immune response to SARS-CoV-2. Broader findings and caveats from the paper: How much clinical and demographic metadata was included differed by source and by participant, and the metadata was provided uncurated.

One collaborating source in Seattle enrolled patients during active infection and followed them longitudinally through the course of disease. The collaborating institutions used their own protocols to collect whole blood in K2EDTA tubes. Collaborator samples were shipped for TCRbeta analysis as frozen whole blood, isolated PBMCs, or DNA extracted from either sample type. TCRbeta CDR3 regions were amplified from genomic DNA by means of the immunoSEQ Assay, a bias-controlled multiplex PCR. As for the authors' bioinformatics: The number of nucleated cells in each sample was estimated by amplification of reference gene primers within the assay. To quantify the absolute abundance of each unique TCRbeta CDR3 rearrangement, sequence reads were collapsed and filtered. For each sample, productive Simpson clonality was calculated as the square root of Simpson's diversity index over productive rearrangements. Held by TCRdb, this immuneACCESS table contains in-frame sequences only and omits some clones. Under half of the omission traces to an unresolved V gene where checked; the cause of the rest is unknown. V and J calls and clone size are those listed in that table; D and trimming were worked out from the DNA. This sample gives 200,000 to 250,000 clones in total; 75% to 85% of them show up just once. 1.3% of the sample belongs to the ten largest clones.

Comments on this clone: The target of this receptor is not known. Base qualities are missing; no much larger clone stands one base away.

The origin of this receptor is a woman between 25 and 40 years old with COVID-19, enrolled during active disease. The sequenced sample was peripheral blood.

The CDR3 corresponds to CASSSNVQGYIQYF. Read as DNA, the sequence is TGTGCCAGCAGTTCCAACGTGCAGGGGTACATTCAGTACTTC. In this chain, TRBV2 is recombined with TRBJ2-4; the D region possibly corresponds to TRBD1 (6 bases align). The V end loses 5 bases and the J end loses 8 bases, and a stretch of 16 bases separates them. Including cysteine and phenylalanine, the CDR3 has 14 amino acids. The entry retains the CDR3 DNA only, 42 bases that are in frame from base 1. CDR1 is given as SNHLY and CDR2 as FYNNEI, both from the germline V gene.